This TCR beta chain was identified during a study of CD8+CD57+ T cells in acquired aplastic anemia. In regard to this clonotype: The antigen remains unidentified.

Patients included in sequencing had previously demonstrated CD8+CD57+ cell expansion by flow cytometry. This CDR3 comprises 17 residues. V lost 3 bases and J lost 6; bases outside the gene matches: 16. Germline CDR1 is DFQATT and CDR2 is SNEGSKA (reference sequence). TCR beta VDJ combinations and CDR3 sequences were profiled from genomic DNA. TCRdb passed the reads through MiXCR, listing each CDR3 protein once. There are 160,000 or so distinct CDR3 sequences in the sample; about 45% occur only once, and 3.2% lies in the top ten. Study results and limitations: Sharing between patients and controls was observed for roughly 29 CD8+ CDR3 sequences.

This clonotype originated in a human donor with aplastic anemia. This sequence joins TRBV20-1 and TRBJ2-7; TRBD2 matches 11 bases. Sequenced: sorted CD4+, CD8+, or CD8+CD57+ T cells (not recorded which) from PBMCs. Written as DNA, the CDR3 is TGCAGTGCTAGGAATCAGGCTAGCGGGGGGACCTTCGCCGAGCAGTACTTC. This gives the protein CSARNQASGGTFAEQYF.